The following is a TCR beta chain sequence with its context. The length of the CDR3 is 16 residues. V lost 3 bases to trimming and J lost 9 bases; unmatched junction nucleotides: 11. CDR1 and CDR2 from the germline V gene are KGHSH and LQKENI. The sample comes from a study of blood T cell repertoires in COVID-19. Study summary: Whether acute or convalescent, the COVID-19 samples came from the United States, Italy and Spain. The analysed material was cDNA or gDNA that came from T cells, B-cell-depleted T cells, or PBMCs.

Authors' data handling: Reference gene primer amplification gave nucleated cell count estimates. Here immunoSEQ multiplex PCR was the method, and the copy in TCRdb shows in-frame clones only, minus some. V and J calls plus clone size are reproduced from that table; the DNA served to infer D and trimming. The profile covers about 210,000 clones, with around 82% appearing a single time and 2.9% taken by the ten largest. This chain uses TRBV18 with TRBJ2-2; 9 bases agree with TRBD1. The sequenced material came from peripheral blood. This receptor was identified in a man aged 45-65 years with active or convalescent COVID-19. The CDR3 sequence: CASSPAGTGILRELFF. CDR3 DNA: TGTGCCAGCTCACCGGCCGGGACAGGGATTTTAAGGGAGCTGTTTTTT.